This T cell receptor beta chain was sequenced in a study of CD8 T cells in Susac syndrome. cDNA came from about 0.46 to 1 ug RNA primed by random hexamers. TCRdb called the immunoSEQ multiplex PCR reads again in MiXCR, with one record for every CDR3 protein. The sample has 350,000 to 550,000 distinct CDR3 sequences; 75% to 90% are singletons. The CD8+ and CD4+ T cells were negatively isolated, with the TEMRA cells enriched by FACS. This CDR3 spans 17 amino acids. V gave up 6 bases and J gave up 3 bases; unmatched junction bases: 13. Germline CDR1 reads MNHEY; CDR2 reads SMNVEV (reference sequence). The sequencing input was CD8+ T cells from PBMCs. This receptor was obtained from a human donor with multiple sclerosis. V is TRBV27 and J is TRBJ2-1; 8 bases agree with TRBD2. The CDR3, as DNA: TGTGCCAGCAGCCCTACCCCACTAGCGGACTTCTACAATGAGCAGTTCTTC. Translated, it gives CASSPTPLADFYNEQFF.